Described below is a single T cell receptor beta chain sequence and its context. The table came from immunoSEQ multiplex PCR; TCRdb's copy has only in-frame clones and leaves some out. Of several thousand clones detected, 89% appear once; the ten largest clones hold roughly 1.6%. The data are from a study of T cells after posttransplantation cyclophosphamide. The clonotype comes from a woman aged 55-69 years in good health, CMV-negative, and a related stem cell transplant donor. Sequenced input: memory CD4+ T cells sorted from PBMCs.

The CDR3 region has the DNA TGTGCCAGTACCATGGGGGGACCCGGGAACACCATATATTTT. Amino acids: CASTMGGPGNTIYF. This sequence joins TRBV19 and TRBJ1-3; a weak D match, TRBD1 (5 bases). CDR1 and CDR2 from the germline V gene are LNHDA and SQIVND (reference sequence). This CDR3 has 14 amino acids. V lost 7 bases and J lost 7, with 17 bases in between.